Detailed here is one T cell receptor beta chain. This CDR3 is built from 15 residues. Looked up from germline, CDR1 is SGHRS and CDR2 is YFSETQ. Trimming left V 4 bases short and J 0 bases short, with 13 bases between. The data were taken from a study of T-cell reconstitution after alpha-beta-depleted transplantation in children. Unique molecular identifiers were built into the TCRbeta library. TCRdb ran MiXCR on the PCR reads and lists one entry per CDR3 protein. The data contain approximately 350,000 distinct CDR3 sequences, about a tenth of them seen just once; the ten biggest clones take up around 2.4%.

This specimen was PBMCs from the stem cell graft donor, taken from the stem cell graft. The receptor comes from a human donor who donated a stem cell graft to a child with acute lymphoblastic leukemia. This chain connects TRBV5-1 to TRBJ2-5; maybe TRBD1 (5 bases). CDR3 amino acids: CASSVLGADQETQYF. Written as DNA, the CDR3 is TGCGCCAGCAGCGTCCTAGGGGCCGACCAAGAGACCCAGTACTTC.